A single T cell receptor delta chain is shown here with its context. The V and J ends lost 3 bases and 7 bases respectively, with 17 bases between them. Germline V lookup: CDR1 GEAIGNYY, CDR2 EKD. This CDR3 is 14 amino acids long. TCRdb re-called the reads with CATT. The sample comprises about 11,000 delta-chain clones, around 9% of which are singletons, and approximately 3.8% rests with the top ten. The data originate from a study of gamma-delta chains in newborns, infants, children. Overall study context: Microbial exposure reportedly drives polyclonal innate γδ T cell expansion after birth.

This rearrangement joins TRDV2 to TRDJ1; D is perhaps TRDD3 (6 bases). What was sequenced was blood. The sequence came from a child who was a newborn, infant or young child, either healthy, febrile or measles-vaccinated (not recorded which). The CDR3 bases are TGTGCCTGTGACGCGATGGGGGGTGGGTTTAAACTCATCTTT. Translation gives CACDAMGGGFKLIF.